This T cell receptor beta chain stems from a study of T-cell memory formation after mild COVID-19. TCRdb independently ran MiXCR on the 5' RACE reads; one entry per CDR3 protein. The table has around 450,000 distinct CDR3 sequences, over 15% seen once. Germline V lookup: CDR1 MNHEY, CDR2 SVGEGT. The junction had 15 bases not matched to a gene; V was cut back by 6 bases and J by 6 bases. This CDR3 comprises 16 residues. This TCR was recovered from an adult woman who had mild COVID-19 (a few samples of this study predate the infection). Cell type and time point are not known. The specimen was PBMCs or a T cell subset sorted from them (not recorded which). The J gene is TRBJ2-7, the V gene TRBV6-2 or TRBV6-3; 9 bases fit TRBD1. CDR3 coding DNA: TGTGCCAGCAGCCGCCATGCCGGGACAGGGAGGCTCGAGCAGTACTTC. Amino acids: CASSRHAGTGRLEQYF.